Following are 24 T cell receptor beta chains from one sample sequenced in a study of long-term antiretroviral therapy in people with HIV. It was version v3.0 of the immunoSEQ assay that was run at survey level. Here immunoSEQ multiplex PCR was the method, and the copy in TCRdb shows in-frame clones only, minus some. The data show approximately 26,000 clones, roughly 85% seen once. This material consisted of unsorted PBMCs, taken 2.3 years after starting antiretroviral therapy. The source of these receptors is a man aged 35-49 years with HIV.

The V gene is TRBV11-1, the J gene TRBJ1-5, with 7 bases matching TRBD1. CDR1 and CDR2 (germline): SGHAT, FQDESV (reference sequence). This CDR3 contains 15 residues. Trimming removed 6 bases from V and 4 bases from J; junction bases left unmatched: 9. The CDR3 DNA sequence: TGTGCCAGCAGGCAAGGTATCAGGGGGAATCAGCCCCAGCATTTT. Its translation: CASRQGIRGNQPQHF.

The chain has TRBV5-1 and TRBJ1-3; no firm D call. Trimming pared 2 bases from V and 4 bases from J, leaving 7 bases between. Germline V gene data show CDR1 as SGHRS and CDR2 as YFSETQ. The CDR3 loop spans 13 amino acids. The CDR3 sequence is CASSLADGNTIYF. The CDR3 region has the DNA TGCGCCAGCAGCTTAGCAGACGGAAACACCATATATTTT.

The genes are TRBV29-1 and TRBJ2-1, with 7 bases aligning to TRBD1. V dropped 6 bases and J dropped 1; count of bases not matched to a gene: 3. The germline V gene encodes CDR1 SQVTM and CDR2 ANQGSEA. The CDR3 runs 13 residues. CDR3 amino acids: CSVKGQSYNEQFF. The CDR3 region has the DNA TGCAGCGTAAAGGGACAGTCCTACAATGAGCAGTTCTTC.

The chain has TRBV15 and TRBJ1-2, with D tentatively TRBD1 (5 bases). This CDR3 has 16 amino acids. Germline CDR1 is LNHNV and CDR2 is YYDKDF (reference sequence). The germline V and J ends were trimmed by 0 bases and 2 bases, with 13 bases remaining between them. The CDR3 coding sequence is TGTGCCACCAGCAGAGATCGGATGCAGGGCAACTATGGCTACACCTTC. It codes for CATSRDRMQGNYGYTF.

The rearrangement uses TRBV5-6 and TRBJ2-7, with a weak D call TRBD2 (5 bases). Germline CDR1 SGHDT, CDR2 YYEEEE. The CDR3 totals 13 residues. Trimming removed 4 bases at V and 3 bases at J, with 11 bases between. The CDR3 region is CASSLAGYYEQYF. The CDR3 nucleotides are TGTGCCAGCAGCCTGGCGGGCTACTACGAGCAGTACTTC. Filled out from reference TRBV5-6 and TRBJ2-7, the complete variable domain reads DAGVTQSPTHLIKTRGQQVTLRCSPKSGHDTVSWYQQALGQGPQFIFQYYEEEERQRGNFPDRFSGHQFPNYSSELNVNALLLGDSALYLCASSLAGYYEQYFGPGTRLTVT.

The rearrangement joins TRBV27 to TRBJ1-5; D is perhaps TRBD1 (6 bases). With 6 bases removed from V and 9 bases from J, the gap between germline ends came to 15 bases. CDR1 and CDR2 (germline): MNHEY, SMNVEV (reference sequence). The CDR3 sequence is 13 residues long. The CDR3 nucleotides read TGTGCCAGCAGCCCGGGGGCTGAGGGGCCCCAGCATTTT. This codes for CASSPGAEGPQHF.

The chain combines TRBV4-1 with TRBJ2-4; the D is unclear. Trimming removed 0 bases from V and 3 bases from J, with 15 bases in between. The germline V gene encodes CDR1 MGHRA and CDR2 YSYEKL. The CDR3 sequence is 17 residues long. CDR3 nucleotides: TGCGCCAGCAGCCAAGACCAAATACAGACGTACAAAAACATTCAGTACTTC. Its protein product is CASSQDQIQTYKNIQYF.

This clone was counted a single time. The V and J genes are TRBV2 and TRBJ2-1; no firm D call. This CDR3 is built from 10 residues. V was clipped by 10 bases and J by 4 bases, with 5 bases between them. Germline V gene data show CDR1 as SNHLY and CDR2 as FYNNEI. CDR3 residues: CAIRYNEQFF. DNA of the CDR3: TGTGCCATTAGGTACAATGAGCAGTTCTTC. Using reference TRBV2 and TRBJ2-1 for the parts outside the CDR3, the full variable domain is EPEVTQTPSHQVTQMGQEVILRCVPISNHLYFYWYRQILGQKVEFLVSFYNNEISEKSEIFDDQFSVERPDGSNFTLKIRSTKLEDSAMYFCAIRYNEQFFGPGTRLTVL.

The V call is TRBV11-2, the J call TRBJ2-3; 8 bases agree with TRBD2. The CDR3 is 15 residues long. Germline assignment: CDR1 SGHAT and CDR2 FQNNGV. The trim removed 5 bases at V and 2 bases at J, leaving 6 bases unmatched. CDR3 sequence: CASSLSGETTDTQYF. The CDR3 nucleotides read TGTGCCAGCAGCCTTAGCGGGGAGACCACAGATACGCAGTATTTT.

V gene TRBV29-1 combines with J gene TRBJ2-3; D not certain. V lost 1 base, J lost 4 bases, and 21 bases lay in between. The CDR3 loop spans 17 amino acids. Germline V gene data show CDR1 as SQVTM and CDR2 as ANQGSEA. The CDR3 DNA follows: TGCAGCGTTGAAGGCGGACCCATGGACCTCCGGGCAGATACGCAGTATTTT. Protein: CSVEGGPMDLRADTQYF.

CDR3 protein: CASSWGLVGGNEKLFF. CDR3 DNA sequence: TGTGCCAGCAGCTGGGGCCTTGTGGGTGGTAATGAAAAACTGTTTTTT. The chain combines TRBV5-6 with TRBJ1-4; a possible D gene is TRBD1 (5 bases). Trimming took 3 bases from V and 4 from J, leaving 16 bases between them. Germline V lookup: CDR1 SGHDT, CDR2 YYEEEE. The CDR3 extends over 16 amino acids.

The table lists this clone with a few counts. The CDR3, as DNA: TGCGCCAGCAGGCCCGGGACGGTAACCTACGAGCAGTACTTC. Protein: CASRPGTVTYEQYF. This chain links TRBV10-2 with TRBJ2-7, with D perhaps being TRBD1 or TRBD2 (5 bases each). The CDR3 consists of 14 residues. Germline CDR1 WSHSY, CDR2 SAAADI. The germline V and J ends were trimmed by 6 bases and 2 bases, with 14 bases remaining between them.

The chain recombines TRBV30 with TRBJ1-3; D call uncertain. The CDR3 runs to 14 residues. Trimming shortened V by 3 bases and J by 5 bases, and 14 bases separated the two germline ends. Germline V CDR1 and CDR2: GTSNPN, SVGIG (reference sequence). The CDR3 coding sequence is TGTGCCTGGAGCCCTGGGCCGCAAAGAAACACCATATATTTT. Its protein product is CAWSPGPQRNTIYF.

This sequence joins TRBV30 and TRBJ2-7; no reliable D call. Trimming took off 2 bases at V and 3 bases at J, with 11 bases between the two ends. The CDR3 spans 13 residues. CDR1 and CDR2 from the germline V gene are GTSNPN and SVGIG (reference sequence). This chain's CDR3 is CAWSSHPFYEQYF. In DNA, the CDR3 is TGTGCCTGGAGTTCCCACCCCTTCTACGAGCAGTACTTC.

In nucleotides, the CDR3 is TGTGCCAGCAGCTTAGGGGCTTCATCCTACAATGAGCAGTTCTTC. Translated: CASSLGASSYNEQFF. The chain has TRBV7-2 and TRBJ2-1; D unclear. Deletions cut 1 base from V and 1 base from J, with 8 bases between. The germline V gene encodes CDR1 SGHTA and CDR2 FQGNSA. The CDR3 runs 15 residues.

The V gene is TRBV29-1, the J gene TRBJ1-1, with TRBD1 identical over 7 bases. There are 12 residues in the CDR3. CDR1 is SQVTM and CDR2 is ANQGSEA in the germline V gene. Trimming removed 5 bases from V and 7 bases from J; junction bases left unmatched: 7. CDR3 residues: CSVYRTGSEAFF. CDR3 sequence (DNA): TGCAGCGTTTACCGGACAGGAAGTGAAGCTTTCTTT. The full variable domain, rest sourced from reference TRBV29-1 and TRBJ1-1, is SAVISQKPSRDICQRGTSLTIQCQVDSQVTMMFWYRQQPGQSLTLIATANQGSEATYESGFVIDKFPISRPNLTFSTLTVSNMSPEDSSIYLCSVYRTGSEAFFGQGTRLTVV.

The CDR3 is CASSPAHGTDTQYF. CDR3 coding DNA: TGCGCCAGCAGCCCGGCCCATGGCACAGATACGCAGTATTTT. The rearrangement joins TRBV5-1 to TRBJ2-3; D call uncertain. CDR3 size: 14 residues. The germline V gene encodes CDR1 SGHRS and CDR2 YFSETQ. Trimming stripped 4 bases from V and 1 base from J, with 10 bases between.

This chain links TRBV19 with TRBJ2-7; TRBD1 is a possible D gene (6 bases). This CDR3 comprises 15 residues. From germline, CDR1 is LNHDA and CDR2 SQIVND (reference sequence). V lost 1 base, J lost 4 bases, and 14 bases lay in between. The CDR3 sequence: CASSIGSGTFYEQYF. The DNA of the CDR3 is TGTGCCAGTAGTATAGGTTCCGGGACATTTTACGAGCAGTACTTC.

The chain uses TRBV29-1 and TRBJ2-1; tentative D call: TRBD2 (5 bases). The CDR3 covers 16 residues. CDR1 SQVTM and CDR2 ANQGSEA come from the germline V gene. The V end was cut by 6 bases, the J end by 0 bases, with 18 bases between. Here the CDR3 DNA reads TGCAGCGTGGTCCTACCCTCGGCGGGCTCCTACAATGAGCAGTTCTTC. Translated, it gives CSVVLPSAGSYNEQFF.

The chain couples TRBV5-1 to TRBJ2-2, with TRBD1 matching over 8 bases. J lost 2 bases, V lost 0 bases, and 6 bases had no gene match. The CDR3 extends over 17 amino acids. Per germline, CDR1 SGHRS and CDR2 YFSETQ. This CDR3 is CASSLAVTGANTGELFF. The CDR3 nucleotides read TGCGCCAGCAGCTTGGCTGTGACAGGGGCCAACACCGGGGAGCTGTTTTTT. Filled out from reference TRBV5-1 and TRBJ2-2, the complete variable domain reads KAGVTQTPRYLIKTRGQQVTLSCSPISGHRSVSWYQQTPGQGLQFLFEYFSETQRNKGNFPGRFSGRQFSNSRSEMNVSTLELGDSALYLCASSLAVTGANTGELFFGEGSRLTVL.

The chain is built from TRBV18 and TRBJ1-2; D might be TRBD1 (6 bases). The CDR3 spans 15 residues. V was cut by 5 bases and J by 5 bases, with 18 bases left in between. Germline CDR1 is KGHSH and CDR2 is LQKENI. The CDR3 DNA is TGTGCCAGCTCAATTTACAGGGAGGCGTCGTATGGCTACACCTTC. Protein sequence: CASSIYREASYGYTF.

The chain employs TRBV10-1 and TRBJ1-5, with D unclear. The CDR3 has 16 residues. The V and J ends lost 4 bases and 1 base respectively, with 14 bases between them. Germline loops: CDR1 WNHNN, CDR2 SYGVQD (reference sequence). CDR3 nucleotide sequence: TGCGCCAGCAGTGGTGATGTACAGTCAAGCAATCAGCCCCAGCATTTT. Translated: CASSGDVQSSNQPQHF.

The chain uses TRBV7-9 and TRBJ1-4, with TRBD1 matching over 9 bases. The CDR3 runs to 15 residues. J was trimmed by 7 bases and V by 5 bases; bases with no gene match: 8. Germline CDR1 and CDR2: SEHNR and FQNEAQ (reference sequence). CDR3 DNA: TGTGCCAGCAGCCCCCGACAGGGACAGGGTGAAAAACTGTTTTTT. Translated, it gives CASSPRQGQGEKLFF. The variable domain in full, completed from reference TRBV7-9 and TRBJ1-4, reads DTGVSQNPRHKITKRGQNVTFRCDPISEHNRLYWYRQTLGQGPEFLTYFQNEAQLEKSRLLSDRFSAERPKGSFSTLEIQRTEQGDSAMYLCASSPRQGQGEKLFFGSGTQLSVL.

The chain couples TRBV9 to TRBJ1-3; D not resolved. V lost 4 bases and J lost 0, with 20 bases in between. Germline V lookup: CDR1 SGDLS, CDR2 YYNGEE. This CDR3 has 18 residues. The CDR3, as DNA: TGTGCCAGCAGCAATTCGGAGGATTCACCTCTCTCTGGAAACACCATATATTTT. Translation gives CASSNSEDSPLSGNTIYF.